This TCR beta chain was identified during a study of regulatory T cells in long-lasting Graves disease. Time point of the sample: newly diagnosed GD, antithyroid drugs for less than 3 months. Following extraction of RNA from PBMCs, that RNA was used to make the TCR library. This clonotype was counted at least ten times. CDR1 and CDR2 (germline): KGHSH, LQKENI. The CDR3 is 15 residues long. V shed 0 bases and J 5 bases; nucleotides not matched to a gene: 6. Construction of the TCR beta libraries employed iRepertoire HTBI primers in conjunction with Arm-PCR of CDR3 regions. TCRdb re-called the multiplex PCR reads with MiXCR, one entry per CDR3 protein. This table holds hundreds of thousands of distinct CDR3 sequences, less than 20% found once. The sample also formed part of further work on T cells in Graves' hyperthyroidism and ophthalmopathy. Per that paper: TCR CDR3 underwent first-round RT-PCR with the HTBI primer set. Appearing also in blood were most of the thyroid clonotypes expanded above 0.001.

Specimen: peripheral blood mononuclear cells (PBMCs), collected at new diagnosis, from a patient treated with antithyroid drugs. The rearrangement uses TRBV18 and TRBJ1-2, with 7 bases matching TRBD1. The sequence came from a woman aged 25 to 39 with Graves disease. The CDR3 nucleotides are TGTGCCAGCTCACCACCAGGCCAGGGGGTTTATGGCTACACCTTC. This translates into CASSPPGQGVYGYTF. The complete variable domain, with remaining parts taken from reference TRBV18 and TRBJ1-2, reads NAGVMQNPRHLVRRRGQEARLRCSPMKGHSHVYWYRQLPEEGLKFMVYLQKENIIDESGMPKERFSAEFPKEGPSILRIQQVVRGDSAAYFCASSPPGQGVYGYTFGSGTRLTVV.